These 6 T cell receptor beta chains were all obtained from the same sample, sequenced in a study of T cell changes during pregnancy in multiple sclerosis. Here immunoSEQ multiplex PCR was the method, and the copy in TCRdb shows in-frame clones only, minus some. Of 25,000 to 30,000 clones in the sample, about 89% are singletons; the top ten hold around 0.58%. Sequences were derived from CD4+ T cells from peripheral blood mononuclear cells, sampled in the first trimester of pregnancy. All receptors derive from a female donor in good health, enrolled as a control in a pregnancy study.

The chain uses TRBV11-3 and TRBJ2-7, with 11 bases lining up with TRBD2. The CDR3 has 15 residues. The trim removed 2 bases at V and 2 bases at J, leaving 2 bases unmatched. Germline CDR1 is SGHNT and CDR2 is YENEEA. CDR3 amino acids: CASSLTSGGTYEQYF. The DNA of the CDR3 is TGTGCCAGCAGCTTAACTAGCGGGGGCACCTACGAGCAGTACTTC.

In regard to this clone: This same CDR3 is encoded by further DNA sequences in the sample. The CDR3 sequence: CASSTPGYQETQYF. Here the CDR3 DNA reads TGTGCCAGCAGTACCCCGGGGTACCAAGAGACCCAGTACTTC. The chain has TRBV28 and TRBJ2-5, with a tentative D call TRBD2 (5 bases). Trimming took 5 bases from V and 0 from J, leaving 10 bases between them. CDR1 and CDR2 from the germline V gene are MDHEN and SYDVKM. The CDR3 covers 14 residues.

This clone appeared once. V usage is TRBV7-9 and J usage is TRBJ2-5, with 8 positions matching TRBD2. The CDR3 runs to 15 residues. The junction had 10 bases not matched to a gene; V was cut back by 5 bases and J by 5 bases. Germline V CDR1 and CDR2: SEHNR, FQNEAQ (reference sequence). The CDR3 sequence is CASSPRTSLGETQYF. The DNA for the CDR3 is TGTGCCAGCAGCCCCCGGACTAGCTTAGGGGAGACCCAGTACTTC.

This clone was detected a few times. The genes are TRBV4-2 and TRBJ1-2; D might be TRBD1 (5 bases). The CDR3 extends over 14 amino acids. V lost 5 bases and J 2 bases, leaving 12 bases between the germline ends. Germline assignment: CDR1 LGHNA and CDR2 YNFKEQ. The CDR3 coding sequence is TGTGCCAGCAGCGTCTTGGGGGGGAACTATGGCTACACCTTC. Amino acid sequence: CASSVLGGNYGYTF.

The rearrangement joins TRBV11-2 to TRBJ2-3, with D perhaps TRBD1 (5 bases). CDR1 is SGHAT, CDR2 FQNNGV, per germline. The CDR3 runs 16 residues. Trimming pared 3 bases from V and 1 base from J, leaving 14 bases between. This CDR3 is CASSLADSHRTDTQYF. The DNA of the CDR3 is TGTGCCAGCAGCTTGGCCGACAGCCACCGCACAGATACGCAGTATTTT.

This chain uses TRBV5-5 with TRBJ1-2; a possible D gene is TRBD1 (5 bases). V lost 5 bases and J 6 bases, leaving 17 bases between the germline ends. The CDR3 has 14 amino acids. Germline V gives CDR1 SGHKS, CDR2 YYEKEE (reference sequence). The CDR3 region is CASRHTGDKDGYTF. As DNA, the CDR3 is TGTGCCAGCAGGCACACGGGGGATAAGGATGGCTACACCTTC.